The 21 T cell receptor beta chains below were found in one sample sequenced in a study of shared clonotypes between healthy human individuals (dated by TCRdb to about 2020). The library came from the immunoSEQ multiplex PCR assay. TCRdb took over this immuneACCESS table, retaining in-frame rearrangements with V and J assigned. Such tables are incomplete; in checked studies, under half of the missing clones stem from an unresolved V gene, and the remainder is unexplained. The sample yields over a million clones; around 78% were counted once. The leading ten clones occupy 0.5% to 0.65% of the sample. Sequenced material: memory CD4+ T cells from PBMCs. What this sample's cell subset or site label stands for: CD45RA-negative fraction. The receptor source for this set is a man younger than 35 in good health. Some clones in this sample may be carry-over from other donors' samples.

As regards this clone: Other DNA sequences in the sample encode the same CDR3. V is TRBV6-4 and J is TRBJ2-2, with D possibly being TRBD2 (5 bases). The V and J ends lost 4 bases and 3 bases respectively, with 6 bases between them. The CDR3 is 13 amino acids. Germline V lookup: CDR1 MRHNA, CDR2 SNTAGT. CDR3 in amino acids: CASSAGDTGELFF. CDR3 nucleotides: TGTGCCAGCAGTGCCGGGGACACCGGGGAGCTGTTTTTT.

This clone was observed a few times. The limits of the CDR3 on the DNA are not certain, so only TCRdb's listed CDR3 is given. The genes are TRBV28 and TRBJ1-4; the table assigns TRBD1, which was not confirmed against the DNA. The CDR3 is 14 residues long, counting both termini. CDR1 MDHEN and CDR2 SYDVKM come from the germline V gene. The CDR3 loop reads CASSFLAGGEKLFF.

The table lists this clone with a count of one. The V call is TRBV6-4, the J call TRBJ2-1, with TRBD2 matching over 8 bases. CDR1 and CDR2 from the germline V gene are MRHNA and SNTAGT. J was trimmed by 4 bases and V by 7 bases; bases with no gene match: 9. This CDR3 comprises 15 residues. In DNA, the CDR3 is TGTGCCAGCAACCGGACTAGCCCCATTTACAATGAGCAGTTCTTC. This translates into CASNRTSPIYNEQFF.

V gene TRBV14 combines with J gene TRBJ2-7; D perhaps matches TRBD2 (6 bases). CDR1 is SGHDN and CDR2 is FVKESK in the germline V gene. CDR3 length equals 14 residues. Trimming pared 4 bases from V and 9 bases from J, leaving 19 bases between. The CDR3 region has the DNA TGTGCCAGCAGCCCACTTGCAGGGAGGTTGAGGCAGTACTTC. Translating it yields CASSPLAGRLRQYF. The full variable domain, its missing parts supplied by reference TRBV14 and TRBJ2-7, is EAGVTQFPSHSVIEKGQTVTLRCDPISGHDNLYWYRRVMGKEIKFLLHFVKESKQDESGMPNNRFLAERTGGTYSTLKVQPAELEDSGVYFCASSPLAGRLRQYFGPGTRLTVT.

In nucleotides, the CDR3 is TGTGCCAGCAGCTTAAGGGAAAGGACTGAAGCTTTCTTT. It specifies CASSLRERTEAFF. The V and J genes are TRBV7-3 and TRBJ1-1; D ambiguous. The V end was cut by 1 base, the J end by 5 bases, with 8 bases between. The CDR3 runs to 13 residues. CDR1 SGHTA and CDR2 FQGTGA come from the germline V gene.

The chain couples TRBV28 to TRBJ2-2, with D tentatively TRBD1 (6 bases). V gave up 7 bases and J gave up 1 base, with 10 bases separating them. The CDR3 contains 14 residues. Germline values: CDR1 MDHEN, CDR2 SYDVKM. CDR3 bases: TGTGCCAGCACCGGGACATTGAACACCGGGGAGCTGTTTTTT. This gives the protein CASTGTLNTGELFF. The full variable domain, with the rest looked up from reference TRBV28 and TRBJ2-2, is DVKVTQSSRYLVKRTGEKVFLECVQDMDHENMFWYRQDPGLGLRLIYFSYDVKMKEKGDIPEGYSVSREKKERFSLILESASTNQTSMYLCASTGTLNTGELFFGEGSRLTVL.

This clone occurred a few times. J is TRBJ2-6 and V is TRBV5-4; D gene ambiguous. The CDR3 sequence is 15 residues long. Germline-derived CDR1 and CDR2 are SGHNT and YYREEE (reference sequence). Trimming removed 3 bases at V and 0 bases at J, with 7 bases between. Here the CDR3 reads CASSWSVSGANVLTF. In DNA, the CDR3 is TGTGCCAGCAGCTGGTCCGTCTCTGGGGCCAACGTCCTGACTTTC.

The CDR3 loop reads CASSLTGLAGVTDTQYF. The CDR3 region has the DNA TGTGCCAGCAGCTTAACAGGGCTAGCGGGAGTTACAGATACGCAGTATTTT. This chain connects TRBV7-3 to TRBJ2-3, with 10 bases fitting TRBD2. The CDR3 extends over 17 amino acids. The V gene's germline CDR1 is SGHTA and CDR2 FQGTGA. Unmatched junction bases numbered 6, after V lost 0 bases and J lost 3 bases.

To note about this clone: The sample carries other DNA sequences with the same CDR3. The V call is TRBV5-1, the J call TRBJ1-1, with unresolved D. Trimming pared 2 bases from V and 4 bases from J, leaving 9 bases between. CDR3 length equals 13 residues. Germline lookup yields CDR1 SGHRS and CDR2 YFSETQ. CDR3 DNA sequence: TGCGCCAGCAGCTTAATAGTCGGCACTGAAGCTTTCTTT. Translating it yields CASSLIVGTEAFF. The full variable domain, completed using reference TRBV5-1 and TRBJ1-1, is KAGVTQTPRYLIKTRGQQVTLSCSPISGHRSVSWYQQTPGQGLQFLFEYFSETQRNKGNFPGRFSGRQFSNSRSEMNVSTLELGDSALYLCASSLIVGTEAFFGQGTRLTVV.

The V and J genes are TRBV28 and TRBJ2-7, with 9 bases identical to TRBD2. V dropped 3 bases and J dropped 7; count of bases not matched to a gene: 10. From germline, CDR1 is MDHEN and CDR2 SYDVKM. The CDR3 has 15 amino acids. CDR3 in amino acids: CASSFFAGGGREQYF. The CDR3 DNA reads TGTGCCAGCAGTTTTTTCGCGGGAGGGGGCAGAGAGCAGTACTTC.

V gene TRBV11-2 combines with J gene TRBJ2-7; the D gene is possibly TRBD1 (5 bases). In germline, CDR1 is SGHAT, CDR2 FQNNGV. CDR3 length: 14 residues. The ends were cut back, 5 bases at V and 2 bases at J, with 13 bases in the middle. The CDR3: CASSPPWTPYEQYF. The CDR3, as DNA: TGTGCCAGCAGCCCCCCCTGGACACCCTACGAGCAGTACTTC.

The V call is TRBV6-6, the J call TRBJ1-1, with 8 bases that match TRBD1. This CDR3 contains 16 residues. CDR1 and CDR2 from the germline V gene are MNHNY and SVGAGI (reference sequence). With V trimmed by 2 bases and J by 4 bases, 9 bases remained unmatched. In DNA, the CDR3 is TGTGCCAGCAGTTACCCGGACGACAGGGGTGGCACTGAAGCTTTCTTT. Translating it yields CASSYPDDRGGTEAFF.

This chain connects TRBV11-2 to TRBJ1-1; D gene ambiguous. The CDR3 extends over 13 amino acids. Between the trimmed V and J ends, which lost 5 bases and 0 bases, there was a span of 7 bases. Per the germline V gene, CDR1 is SGHAT and CDR2 is FQNNGV. CDR3 coding DNA: TGTGCCAGCAGCCTCAATTTGAACACTGAAGCTTTCTTT. It specifies CASSLNLNTEAFF.

As for this clone: This is likely an artifact of a read error, given a far larger clone one base away. The CDR3 region is CAWTPGPSNGYTF. In DNA, the CDR3 is TGTGCCTGGACCCCGGGCCCCAGTAATGGCTACACCTTC. V and J are TRBV30 and TRBJ1-2, with D unclear. Germline V gene sequence: CDR1 GTSNPN, CDR2 SVGIG (reference sequence). The V and J ends lost 4 bases and 6 bases respectively, with 15 bases between them. There are 13 residues in the CDR3. The whole variable domain, remainder taken from reference TRBV30 and TRBJ1-2, is SQTIHQWPATLVQPVGSPLSLECTVEGTSNPNLYWYRQAAGRGLQLLFYSVGIGQISSEVPQNLSASRPQDRQFILSSKKLLLSDSGFYLCAWTPGPSNGYTFGSGTRLTVV.

This chain connects TRBV28 to TRBJ2-1; D gene ambiguous. The CDR3 sequence is 13 residues long. Trimming took 2 bases from V and 8 from J, leaving 10 bases between them. Germline V gives CDR1 MDHEN, CDR2 SYDVKM. For the CDR3, the DNA is TGTGCCAGCAGTTTAAGGTACTCCCATGAGCAGTTCTTC. Amino acids: CASSLRYSHEQFF.

This sequence joins TRBV12-5 and TRBJ2-5; no clear D gene. Trimming shortened V by 4 bases and J by 8 bases, and 8 bases separated the two germline ends. Germline V gives CDR1 LGHNT, CDR2 FRNRAP. CDR3 size: 11 residues. The CDR3 DNA sequence: TGTGCTAGTGGTTCGGGTCGAACCCAGTACTTC. It is translated as CASGSGRTQYF.

The V gene is TRBV5-1, the J gene TRBJ2-1, with 9 bases lining up with TRBD2. CDR1 and CDR2 from the germline V gene are SGHRS and YFSETQ. The ends lost 4 bases at V and 7 bases at J; junction bases unmatched: 6. The CDR3 runs to 14 residues. The CDR3 loop is CASSLLAGMNEQFF. The DNA of the CDR3 is TGCGCCAGCAGCCTCCTAGCGGGAATGAATGAGCAGTTCTTC.

The genes are TRBV4-2 and TRBJ2-7; D may be TRBD1 or TRBD2 (5 bases each). The germline CDR1 and CDR2 sequences are LGHNA and YNFKEQ. This CDR3 is 15 amino acids long. Trimming took off 1 base at V and 3 bases at J, with 13 bases between the two ends. The chain's CDR3 is CASSQAMGRYYEQYF. The CDR3 region has the DNA TGTGCCAGCAGCCAAGCTATGGGACGGTACTACGAGCAGTACTTC.

The chain is built from TRBV14 and TRBJ1-2; D is unclear. Germline V gene sequence: CDR1 SGHDN, CDR2 FVKESK. The CDR3 loop spans 13 amino acids. Trimming removed 1 base at V and 1 base at J, with 4 bases between. The CDR3 DNA reads TGTGCCAGCAGCCAAGCTTATAACTATGGCTACACCTTC. Protein: CASSQAYNYGYTF. Based on the CDR3 plus reference TRBV14 and TRBJ1-2, the full variable domain is EAGVTQFPSHSVIEKGQTVTLRCDPISGHDNLYWYRRVMGKEIKFLLHFVKESKQDESGMPNNRFLAERTGGTYSTLKVQPAELEDSGVYFCASSQAYNYGYTFGSGTRLTVV.

The chain is built from TRBV2 and TRBJ1-5; possible D gene TRBD1, 5 bases. In germline, CDR1 is SNHLY, CDR2 FYNNEI. This CDR3 is built from 15 residues. V gave up 3 bases and J gave up 3 bases, with 12 bases separating them. CDR3 nucleotides: TGTGCCAGCAGTGATGGGGCAGCCTACAATCAGCCCCAGCATTTT. Protein sequence: CASSDGAAYNQPQHF. The complete variable domain, with remaining parts taken from reference TRBV2 and TRBJ1-5, reads EPEVTQTPSHQVTQMGQEVILRCVPISNHLYFYWYRQILGQKVEFLVSFYNNEISEKSEIFDDQFSVERPDGSNFTLKIRSTKLEDSAMYFCASSDGAAYNQPQHFGDGTRLSIL.

This chain uses TRBV4-1 with TRBJ2-7, with 7 bases that match TRBD1. This CDR3 has 15 amino acids. Germline CDR1 and CDR2: MGHRA and YSYEKL. Losses at the gene ends were 1 base for V and 3 bases for J; bases not matched to a gene: 6. The CDR3 region has the DNA TGCGCCAGCAGCCAAGGTATTTGGGACAGCTACGAGCAGTACTTC. It codes for CASSQGIWDSYEQYF.